A selection of T cell receptor beta chains follows, all from one sample in a study of fetal regulatory T cell absence and autoimmunity. Repertoires were generated with immunoSEQ multiplex PCR, while TCRdb's copy carries only in-frame clones and drops some. There are 95,000 or so clones in the sample; about three quarters occur only once, and 2% lies in the top ten. Sequenced input: pancreas tissue. The receptors derive from a male donor with IPEX syndrome. CDR3s include the opening cysteine and the closing phenylalanine or tryptophan.

CDR3aa	v_gene	len
CASKGNTGELFF	TRBV10-1	12
CASSPGPSGSGGQYF	TRBV18	15
CASSPPRGEQYF	TRBV4-1	12
CASSLAIHNEKLFF	TRBV7-2	14
CASSLSGYYNEQFF	TRBV5-4	14
CATSRVKQGYEQYF	TRBV15	14
CASSQATSGGEGTDTQYF	TRBV4-2	18
CASRFWGQGDTEAFF	TRBV6-5	15
CASSGQETQYF	TRBV5-1	11
CASSWRGAGGTGELFF	TRBV11-2	16
CASSLAREGWAFF	TRBV7-8	13
CAWSRFLNTEAFF	TRBV30	13
CASSQEYAYTYEQYF	TRBV4-3	15
CASSEAQNYGYTF	TRBV4-2	13
CASSQSVYSKNTEAFF	TRBV16	16
CASSQEGHRDGNTIYF	TRBV4-3	16